The present T cell receptor beta chain was sequenced within a study of T cell changes during pregnancy in multiple sclerosis. Germline CDR1 LNHDA, CDR2 SQIVND (reference sequence). Trimming stripped 7 bases from V and 0 bases from J, with 15 bases between. This CDR3 contains 15 residues. Sequencing used immunoSEQ multiplex PCR; TCRdb keeps in-frame clones, though not all of them. There are some 80,000 clones in the sample; around 92% occur only once, and 0.7% to 0.9% lies in the top ten. The sequencing here drew on peripheral blood, taken in the first trimester of pregnancy. The chain combines TRBV19 with TRBJ1-2; D is perhaps TRBD1 (5 bases). This TCR came from a female donor in good health, enrolled as a control in a pregnancy study. The CDR3 nucleotides read TGTGCCAGTACCCAACGTCCGGGGGCTAACTATGGCTACACCTTC. Amino acid sequence: CASTQRPGANYGYTF.